Each of the 5 T cell receptor beta chains below was sequenced from the same sample in a study of cytomegalovirus exposure and HLA in healthy donors. A multiplex PCR was run with 60 Vbeta primers and 13 Jbeta primers. Only in-frame clones appear in the TCRdb table, and some are missing; sequencing was by immunoSEQ multiplex PCR. Of 150,000 to 200,000 clones in the sample, around 85% were seen once. Specimen: PBMCs. The origin of the receptors is a human donor in good health.

V is TRBV19 and J is TRBJ1-5; 9 nucleotides line up with TRBD1. This CDR3 contains 16 residues. Unmatched junction bases numbered 12, after V lost 9 bases and J lost 3 bases. Germline CDR1 and CDR2: LNHDA and SQIVND (reference sequence). CDR3 DNA sequence: TGTGCCAGCACGGGTCACGGACAGGGGCTCAATCAGCCCCAGCATTTT. Translating it yields CASTGHGQGLNQPQHF.

CDR3: CATSRGGLKSGANVLTF. Here the CDR3 DNA reads TGTGCCACCAGCAGAGGAGGCCTTAAATCTGGGGCCAACGTCCTGACTTTC. The chain carries TRBV15 and TRBJ2-6, with D uncertain. V was clipped by 1 base and J by 1 base, with 11 bases between them. The V gene's germline CDR1 is LNHNV and CDR2 YYDKDF (reference sequence). The CDR3 loop spans 17 amino acids. The whole variable domain, remainder taken from reference TRBV15 and TRBJ2-6, is DAMVIQNPRYQVTQFGKPVTLSCSQTLNHNVMYWYQQKSSQAPKLLFHYYDKDFNNEADTPDNFQSRRPNTSFCFLDIRSPGLGDTAMYLCATSRGGLKSGANVLTFGAGSRLTVL.

The CDR3: CASSLVGAGRGELFF. DNA for the CDR3: TGTGCCAGCAGCTTAGTCGGCGCCGGGAGGGGGGAGCTGTTTTTT. V usage is TRBV11-3 and J usage is TRBJ2-2, with TRBD2 matching over 7 bases. The V and J ends lost 1 base and 8 bases, in that order; junction bases with no gene match: 7. The CDR3 is 15 amino acids. The germline V gene encodes CDR1 SGHNT and CDR2 YENEEA.

J is TRBJ2-5 and V is TRBV2; TRBD2 matches at 8 bases. This CDR3 is built from 15 residues. The V segment lost 5 bases and the J segment 1 base; nucleotides outside the gene matches: 6. CDR1 is SNHLY, CDR2 FYNNEI, per germline. This CDR3 is CASSPGGGTQETQYF. The CDR3 DNA follows: TGTGCCAGCAGTCCCGGCGGGGGGACCCAAGAGACCCAGTACTTC.

The CDR3 sequence is CASSQASSYNSPLHF. DNA of the CDR3: TGTGCCAGCAGCCAAGCGAGCTCCTATAATTCACCCCTCCACTTT. The rearrangement uses TRBV11-3 and TRBJ1-6, with no clear D. This CDR3 spans 15 amino acids. V shed 5 bases and J shed 0 bases, with 8 bases lying between them. CDR1 is SGHNT and CDR2 is YENEEA in the germline V gene.